Below are 12 T cell receptor beta chains sequenced from a single sample in a study of blood T cell repertoires in COVID-19. The data were produced by immunoSEQ multiplex PCR, yet TCRdb's version contains in-frame clones alone and is incomplete. The sample shows around 150,000 clones, roughly 77% of them seen only once. The sequenced sample consisted of peripheral blood. The receptors were gathered from a human donor in a cohort sampled during active COVID-19.

The chain is built from TRBV11-2 and TRBJ2-1; 10 positions agree with TRBD2. The CDR3 runs 15 residues. Germline-derived CDR1 and CDR2 are SGHAT and FQNNGV. Trimming removed 1 base from V and 12 bases from J; junction bases left unmatched: 9. Here the CDR3 reads CASSLVLAGASGQFF. For the CDR3, the DNA is TGTGCCAGCAGCTTAGTGCTAGCGGGGGCCTCAGGGCAGTTCTTC. Supplemented by reference TRBV11-2 and TRBJ2-1, the full variable domain reads EAGVAQSPRYKIIEKRQSVAFWCNPISGHATLYWYQQILGQGPKLLIQFQNNGVVDDSQLPKDRFSAERLKGVDSTLKIQPAKLEDSAVYLCASSLVLAGASGQFFGPGTRLTVL.

The chain carries TRBV29-1 and TRBJ2-2; perhaps TRBD2 as D (6 bases). This CDR3 is built from 14 residues. Germline V gene sequence: CDR1 SQVTM, CDR2 ANQGSEA. The V gene lost 6 bases and the J gene lost 3 bases, with 14 bases spanning the gap. CDR3 in amino acids: CSVGSGPDTGELFF. DNA of the CDR3: TGCAGCGTAGGGAGCGGGCCCGACACCGGGGAGCTGTTTTTT.

This chain connects TRBV4-1 to TRBJ1-4; TRBD1 matches at 9 bases. The CDR3 loop spans 18 amino acids. The V gene end was trimmed by 3 bases and the J gene end by 8 bases; junction bases not matched to a gene: 16. CDR1 is MGHRA and CDR2 is YSYEKL in the germline V gene. The CDR3 loop is CASSQEAPTGTGREKLFF. CDR3 coding DNA: TGCGCCAGCAGCCAGGAGGCCCCCACCGGGACAGGGCGAGAAAAACTGTTTTTT.

The V gene is TRBV9, the J gene TRBJ2-5, with D maybe TRBD2 (6 bases). V shed 6 bases and J shed 1 base, with 13 bases lying between them. Germline-derived CDR1 and CDR2 are SGDLS and YYNGEE. CDR3 length: 14 amino acids. The CDR3 sequence: CASTPGGTQETQYF. CDR3 DNA: TGTGCCAGCACCCCTGGGGGGACCCAAGAGACCCAGTACTTC.

This rearrangement joins TRBV24-1 to TRBJ2-1, with D possibly being TRBD1 (7 bases). The germline gives CDR1 KGHDR, CDR2 SFDVKD. Trimming removed 3 bases from V and 1 base from J, with 12 bases in between. The CDR3 is 16 amino acids. This chain's CDR3 is CATSDHRGGSYNEQFF. The CDR3 nucleotides are TGTGCCACCAGTGATCACAGGGGAGGTTCCTACAATGAGCAGTTCTTC.

This chain connects TRBV11-2 to TRBJ2-1, with 8 bases aligning to TRBD2. V lost 0 bases and J lost 10; bases outside the gene matches: 8. This CDR3 is built from 15 residues. Germline CDR1 SGHAT, CDR2 FQNNGV. The CDR3 protein is CASSLDIGGGWEQFF. Written as DNA, the CDR3 is TGTGCCAGCAGCTTAGATATCGGGGGGGGCTGGGAGCAGTTCTTC.

This CDR3 is CASSRGRENYGYTF. Here the CDR3 DNA reads TGTGCCAGCAGCCGAGGGAGGGAAAACTATGGCTACACCTTC. V usage is TRBV3-1 (or the pseudogene TRBV3-2) and J usage is TRBJ1-2; D is unresolved. This CDR3 is 14 amino acids long. The germline V gene encodes CDR1 LGHDT and CDR2 YNNKEL (reference sequence). Trimming took 4 bases from V and 2 from J, leaving 11 bases between them.

This rearrangement joins TRBV6-2 or TRBV6-3 to TRBJ2-5; 11 bases match TRBD2. This CDR3 is built from 17 residues. Per the germline V gene, CDR1 is MNHEY and CDR2 is SVGEGT. The V and J ends lost 0 bases and 5 bases, in that order; junction bases with no gene match: 8. Here the CDR3 reads CASSYSVQLAGDETQYF. The CDR3 region has the DNA TGTGCCAGCAGTTACTCGGTCCAACTAGCGGGAGACGAGACCCAGTACTTC.

This chain joins TRBV7-9 and TRBJ2-7, with 11 bases aligning to TRBD2. V lost 1 base to trimming and J lost 3 bases; unmatched junction nucleotides: 11. This CDR3 is 18 amino acids long. Germline lookup yields CDR1 SEHNR and CDR2 FQNEAQ (reference sequence). CDR3 bases: TGTGCCAGCAGCTTAGGACATCCAGGGGGGACTAGCGGCTACGAGCAGTACTTC. This translates into CASSLGHPGGTSGYEQYF.

The V gene is TRBV2, the J gene TRBJ2-2; D uncertain. V was trimmed by 4 bases and J by 3 bases, leaving 9 bases between them. Germline V gene lookup returns CDR1 SNHLY and CDR2 FYNNEI. The CDR3 covers 14 residues. The CDR3 DNA sequence: TGTGCCAGCAGTGTTAGTCCCGACACCGGGGAGCTGTTTTTT. Translated: CASSVSPDTGELFF.

The CDR3, as DNA: TGCAGCGTCGAACGACTAGCGGGGCTCAATGAGCAGTTCTTC. It codes for CSVERLAGLNEQFF. The chain combines TRBV29-1 with TRBJ2-1; 11 bases line up with TRBD2. Germline V lookup: CDR1 SQVTM, CDR2 ANQGSEA. The CDR3 is 14 amino acids. With 6 bases clipped from V and 6 bases from J, the junction kept 7 bases outside the gene matches.

The chain recombines TRBV6-5 with TRBJ2-7; D perhaps matches TRBD1 (5 bases). The CDR3 loop spans 13 amino acids. The germline gives CDR1 MNHEY, CDR2 SVGAGI. V lost 8 bases and J lost 3, with 14 bases in between. CDR3: CASCNRNIYEQYF. The DNA of the CDR3 is TGTGCCAGCTGCAACAGGAATATCTACGAGCAGTACTTC.